These T cell receptor beta chains were read from a single sample in a study of T cell changes during pregnancy in multiple sclerosis. Measured with immunoSEQ multiplex PCR; TCRdb has only the in-frame clones, and not every one. The sample records approximately 20,000 clones, roughly 84% being singletons. Source: CD8+ T cells from peripheral blood mononuclear cells, taken after pregnancy. The receptor source for this set is a female donor with multiple sclerosis, enrolled in a pregnancy study. CDR3s leave out the opening cysteine and the closing phenylalanine or tryptophan. D genes are given only for firm matches. Clone size is not always given. Where it is, it says once, few, many or a class for expanded clones.

D | V | size | CDR3
. | TRBV5-1 | few | ASSFLQGVLYEQY
. | TRBV19 | . | ASSLPVSSYNEQF
TRBD2 | TRBV9 | . | ASSVEVVAGPSYNEQF
TRBD2 | TRBV6-5 | . | ASSRGTSGSNEQF
. | TRBV11-2 | many | ASSLQGYQPQH
. | TRBV4-1 | . | ASSQDPAGELF
. | TRBV4-1 | few | ASSPLAVPAPDTQY
TRBD1 | TRBV7-6 | once | ASSLVRILCRGCWDEQF
TRBD1 | TRBV5-6 | . | ASSGGQETYEQY
. | TRBV28 | . | ASTSVRGPITRNEQF
TRBD1 | TRBV28 | . | ASIPRDRGLGKLF
TRBD1 | TRBV28 | . | ASSPSRDRGTDTQY
TRBD2 | TRBV2 | . | ASSEWLAGGYNEQF
TRBD1 | TRBV7-2 | . | ASSSDRNQPQH
. | TRBV5-1 | . | ASSASLRSSYNEQF
. | TRBV7-9 | . | ASSPGQSNEKLF
TRBD1 | TRBV7-2 | . | ASSLPPTGAVEQY
. | TRBV5-4 | few | ASSLDNSGNTIY
TRBD2 | TRBV7-9 | once | ASSLTSGINTGELF
TRBD2 | TRBV28 | . | ASSTSGSGDTQY
TRBD1 | TRBV6-5 | . | ASSYSGTGSYEQY
TRBD1 | TRBV5-6 | . | ASSSQGAWGYT
TRBD1 | TRBV27 | . | ASSLTGGNQPQH
. | TRBV27 | . | ASSLIQGQETQY